The text below deals with one TCR beta chain. Its antigen has not been determined. No base quality information exists; no much larger clone differs at one position. Frozen genomic DNA underwent high-throughput TCRbeta CDR3 sequencing by immunoSEQ, including PCR amplification, mapping, bias correction and internal controls. The original pipeline was this. Productive rearrangements were kept, and unique TCRbeta sequences were defined by CDR3 nucleotide sequence plus V and J gene. For classification of a sequence as donor-reactive, at least 5-fold expansion in CFSE-low cells relative to unstimulated pre-transplant cells and a frequency of at least 0.01% were required. Minimum frequency thresholds were set for each subject on the basis of the unstimulated sample with the lowest template count, so that a detection power of at least 90% was ensured. Jensen-Shannon divergence between the top 1000 TCRbeta sequences post-transplant and pre-transplant was used to measure repertoire turnover. Changes in detection of donor-reactive sequences were assessed with two-sided Fisher's exact tests. Not all clones reach the TCRdb copy of this immuneACCESS table, which keeps in-frame sequences only. Checked studies attribute under half of the gap to unresolved V genes and leave the rest unexplained. Clone size and the V and J calls come from that table; the DNA yielded D and trimming. The sample contains more than 65,000 clones, about 88% of them found a single time. Of the sample, roughly 2.5% is held by the ten largest clones.

The sample originates from a study of T cell clones after liver transplantation (dated by TCRdb to the late 2010s). About the full investigation: The samples were obtained from ITN030ST, a randomized trial that attempted immunosuppression withdrawal within 2 years after liver transplantation. Donor-reactive T cell clones were identified by TCRbeta sequencing following a pre-transplant mixed lymphocyte reaction and were subsequently tracked in post-transplant blood. As an antigen-independent comparator for the donor-reactive sequences, third party-reactive TCRbeta sequences from pre-transplant MLRs were identified as well. Of the eight recipients, a few were HCV-positive, while the remaining recipients had been transplanted for non-autoimmune, non-viral indications. No induction therapy was given to the subjects, and standard immunosuppression was administered until randomization at 12-24 months post-transplant. Tolerance meant complete immunosuppression withdrawal for at least one year without liver enzymes rising beyond twice the upper limit of normal. Blood samples were taken pre-transplant, pre-randomization before withdrawal, and post-randomization after full withdrawal or failed withdrawal. A cohort of 8 liver transplant recipients was studied, of whom 3 were classified as tolerant and 5 as non-tolerant.

The germline V gene sets CDR1 to LGHNA and CDR2 to YSLEER. Including cysteine and phenylalanine, the CDR3 has 16 amino acids. The read is trimmed to its CDR3 DNA, 48 bases read in frame from base 1. Trimming leaves V shorter by 4 bases and J shorter by 2 bases, with the junction holding 8 bases beyond the gene matches. The time point label, read with the paper, signifies: pre-transplant. Unstimulated PBMCs, after thawing, were stained for CD3, CD4 and CD8 and then FACS-sorted into CD3+CD4+ and CD3+CD8+ populations. All 8 studied subjects were randomized to withdrawal of immunosuppression. The Qiagen DNeasy Blood and Tissue Kit was used to isolate genomic DNA. What the research found in general, with its limitations: Circulating donor-reactive CD4 TCRbeta sequences fell significantly post-transplant in 5 of 8 subjects, irrespective of tolerance or HCV status. Conclusions were preliminary, limited by small, heterogeneous patient numbers and non-standardized post-transplant time points. Low numbers of available donor cells limited the measurable donor-reactive repertoire in two subjects. The decline in donor-reactive sequences exceeded the decline in third party-reactive sequences, suggesting partial antigen-specific deletion that was unrelated to withdrawal success. Because no allograft tissue specimens were available, donor-reactive T cells may have migrated into the graft instead of being deleted. After accounting for repertoire turnover, donor-reactive detection was significantly reduced in 7 of 8 subjects for CD4 and 8 of 8 for CD8.

The source material was CD4+ T cells from blood, sampled before liver transplant. The sequence links TRBV4-3 to TRBJ2-1; TRBD2 lines up with 7 middle nucleotides. The receptor's source is a human donor who received a liver transplant. The nucleotide sequence is given as TGCGCCAGCAGCCGGTCACTAGCGTCCGCCTACAATGAGCAGTTCTTC. This sequence encodes CASSRSLASAYNEQFF.